Below, one TCR beta chain is given with its context. Within a library made for alpha chains, this beta chain is off target, and its count is uninformative. Individual TCR cDNA molecules each bore their own unique molecular identifier. TCRdb passed the 5' RACE reads through MiXCR, listing each CDR3 protein once. The sample lists around 4,000 distinct CDR3 sequences, about 22% occurring once. In germline, CDR1 is LGHDT, CDR2 YNNKEL (reference sequence). This CDR3 region has 14 residues. The junction had 4 bases not matched to a gene; V was cut back by 2 bases and J by 6 bases. The data were taken from a study of spatial heterogeneity in lung cancer. Study as a whole: Alpha-chain sequences were consistently detected in smaller numbers than beta-chain sequences. Raw reads showed each unique TCR and UMI combination turning up more than ten times on average.

Time point described: sample taken at primary tumor resection. TCRs were sequenced from unsorted whole RNA of tumor, nontumor lung or PBMC. Samples were donated by 72 untreated early-stage non-small cell lung cancer patients. This TCR derives from a female donor with early-stage non-small cell lung cancer. Sequencing was performed on normal lung tissue next to the tumor, taken at surgery. This sequence joins TRBV3-1 and TRBJ2-7; TRBD2 matches 10 bases. The CDR3 bases are TGTGCCAGCAGCCAACCTAGCGGGAGACGCGAGCAGTACTTC. Translation: CASSQPSGRREQYF.